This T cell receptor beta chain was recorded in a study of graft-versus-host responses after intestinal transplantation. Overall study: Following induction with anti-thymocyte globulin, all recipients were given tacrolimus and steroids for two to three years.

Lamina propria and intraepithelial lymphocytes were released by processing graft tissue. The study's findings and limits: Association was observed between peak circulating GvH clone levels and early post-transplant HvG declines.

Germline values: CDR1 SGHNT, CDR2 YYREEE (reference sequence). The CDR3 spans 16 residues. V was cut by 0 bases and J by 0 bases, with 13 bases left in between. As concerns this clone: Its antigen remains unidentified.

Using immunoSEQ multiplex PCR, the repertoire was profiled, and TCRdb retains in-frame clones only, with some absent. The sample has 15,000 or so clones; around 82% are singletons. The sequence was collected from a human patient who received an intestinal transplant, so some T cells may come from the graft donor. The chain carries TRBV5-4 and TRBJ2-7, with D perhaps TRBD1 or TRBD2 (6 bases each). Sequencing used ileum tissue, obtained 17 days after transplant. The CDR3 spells CASSLEGGLSSYEQYF. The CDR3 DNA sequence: TGTGCCAGCAGCTTGGAAGGGGGGCTAAGCTCCTACGAGCAGTACTTC.